The clone carrying this T cell receptor (beta chain) turned up a few times. Its antigen remains unknown. Amplified regions were TCR beta CDR3 sequences from RNA transcripts. With the HTBI primer set, the TCR CDR3 went through a first round of RT-PCR. Using its own MiXCR run on the multiplex PCR reads, TCRdb lists one record per CDR3 protein. The sample has about 720,000 distinct CDR3 sequences, roughly 17% seen once. This entry belongs to a study of T cells in Graves' hyperthyroidism and ophthalmopathy. Whole-study findings and limits: Ophthalmopathy was told apart from stable hyperthyroidism by a 13 V-J model.

The CDR3 length is 16 residues. Trimming cost V 6 bases and J 2 bases, with 16 bases left between them. Stable hyperthyroidism: no ophthalmopathy progression over 18 months of follow-up. The chain uses TRBV12-3 or TRBV12-4 and TRBJ1-4; D is possibly TRBD1 (6 bases). This receptor was obtained from a man between 18 and 29 years old with Graves' hyperthyroidism. The sequenced material came from blood. The CDR3 nucleotides are TGTGCCAGCAGGCCCCCCCGAGGACAGACTAATGAAAAACTGTTTTTT. It is translated as CASRPPRGQTNEKLFF.